Here is one T cell receptor (beta chain) with its context. Its antigen remains unidentified. The sample originates from a study of shared clonotypes between healthy human individuals. Study in general: CD4 naive cells filled three plates per donor, CD4 memory three, CD8 naive two and CD8 memory one. Findings and limits, study-wide: Naive subsets tended to show greater estimated richness than memory subsets. Investigators collected only blood, and repertoires in tissues likely differ.

The data were produced by immunoSEQ multiplex PCR, yet TCRdb's version contains in-frame clones alone and is incomplete. The sample lists about 520,000 clones, roughly 95% occurring once. Splitting the CD4+ cells yielded a CD45RA+ naive subset and a CD45RA-negative memory subset. V lost 4 bases, J lost 4 bases, and 5 bases stayed unmatched. CDR1 is MNHEY, CDR2 SVGAGI, per germline. The CDR3 totals 14 residues. The sequence came from a woman aged 25-40 years in good health. Material: naive CD4+ T cells sorted from blood. Subset noted: CD45RA+ positively selected. This chain uses TRBV6-5 with TRBJ1-1; 8 bases match TRBD1. CDR3 nucleotides: TGTGCCAGCAGTTTACAGGGGGAAGTCACTGAAGCTTTCTTT. It specifies CASSLQGEVTEAFF.